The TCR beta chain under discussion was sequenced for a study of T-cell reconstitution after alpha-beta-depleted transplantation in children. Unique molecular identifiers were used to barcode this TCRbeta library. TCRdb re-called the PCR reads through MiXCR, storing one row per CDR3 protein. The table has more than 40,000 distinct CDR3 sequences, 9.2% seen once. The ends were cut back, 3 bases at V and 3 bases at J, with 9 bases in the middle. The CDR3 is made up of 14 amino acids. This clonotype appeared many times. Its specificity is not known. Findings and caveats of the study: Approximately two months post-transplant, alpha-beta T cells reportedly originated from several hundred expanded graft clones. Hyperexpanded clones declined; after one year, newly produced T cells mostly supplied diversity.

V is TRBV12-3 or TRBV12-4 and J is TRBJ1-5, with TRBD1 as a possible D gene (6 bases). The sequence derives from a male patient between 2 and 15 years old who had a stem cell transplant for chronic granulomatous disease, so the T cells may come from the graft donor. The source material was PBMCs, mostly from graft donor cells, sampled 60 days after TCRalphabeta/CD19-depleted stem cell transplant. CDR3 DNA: TGTGCCAGCAGTTTTAACAGGGCCAATCAGCCCCAGCATTTT. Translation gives CASSFNRANQPQHF.